The T cell receptor beta chain described here comes from a study of blood T cells in healthy people across ages. Alongside a J-beta primer mix, a sample-barcoded 5' primer served in a second PCR lasting about 6 to 11 cycles. TCRdb used MiXCR to reprocess the 5' RACE reads, holding one entry per CDR3 protein. The sample shows some 1.1 million distinct CDR3 sequences, about two fifths of them seen only once. The CDR3 is made up of 14 amino acids. Germline CDR1 is MGHDK and CDR2 is SYGVNS. Concerning this clonotype: Its antigen is unknown. One junction end disagrees with the germline gene, perhaps due to a read error.

Points from the study as a whole: Significant beta diversity loss was already apparent by age approximately 38, declining roughly linearly.

Ranging in age from about 6 to 100, the donors were healthy Caucasian individuals from Russia. The rearrangement links TRBV25-1 to TRBJ2-7; the D call may be TRBD1 or TRBD2 (5 bases each). This TCR was sampled from a man between 18 and 29 years old in good health. The sample consisted of blood. The DNA for the CDR3 is TGCGCCAGCAGTGAATACGGGGCCAGGGACGAGCAGTACTTC. This gives the protein CASSEYGARDEQYF.